This T cell receptor (beta chain) came from a study of Ad26.COV2.S vaccination and SARS-CoV-2 variants. CDR3 length: 15 residues. Germline-derived CDR1 and CDR2 are ENHRY and SYGVKD. The germline V and J ends were trimmed by 4 bases and 1 base, with 11 bases remaining between them. This clone was counted a few times. Sequenced by immunoSEQ multiplex PCR; TCRdb stores in-frame clones only, minus some. This repertoire shows more than 40,000 clones, roughly 83% found once; its top ten account for more than 45%. The TCR was taken from a human donor who had recovered from COVID-19. Source: peripheral blood, taken after recovery from COVID-19. This chain connects TRBV10-3 to TRBJ2-1; weak D call: TRBD2 (7 bases). CDR3 loop: CAISGGRESYNEQFF. As DNA, the CDR3 is TGTGCCATCAGTGGGGGGCGGGAGTCCTACAATGAGCAGTTCTTC.